A selection of T cell receptor beta chains follows, all from one sample in a study of blood T cell repertoires in COVID-19. Clones were sequenced by immunoSEQ multiplex PCR, and TCRdb holds only the in-frame ones, with some missing. The repertoire holds approximately 240,000 clones, about nine tenths seen once, with under 2.5% in the top ten. The specimen was PBMCs or T cells enriched from blood (not recorded which). These receptors all come from a woman under 30 who had recovered from COVID-19. The CDR3 runs from the conserved cysteine through the conserved F or W. The D gene is left open where the match is weak. Clone size is stated in some rows and not others, as once, few, many or a class when expanded.

clone size	D gene	V gene	J gene	CDR3 DNA	CDR3 protein
.	.	TRBV9	TRBJ2-1	TGTGCCAGCAGCGTAGGAGCGGGCTCCTACAATGAGCAGTTCTTC	CASSVGAGSYNEQFF
.	TRBD2	TRBV7-6	TRBJ2-3	TGTGCCAGCAGCTTAGGTGCTAGCGGGTGGCTCCGGAACACAGATACGCAGTATTTT	CASSLGASGWLRNTDTQYF
.	.	TRBV7-2	TRBJ1-1	TGTGCCAGCAGCCAGTCTGGACAGCCGAACACTGAAGCTTTCTTT	CASSQSGQPNTEAFF
.	.	TRBV6-5	TRBJ2-7	TGTGCCAGCAGCCCGACACGGGAAAGAGAGCAGTACTTC	CASSPTREREQYF
.	.	TRBV19	TRBJ1-5	TGTGCCAGTAGTACCTGGGGCAGCCCAAATCAGCCCCAGCATTTT	CASSTWGSPNQPQHF
.	.	TRBV6-5	TRBJ2-2	TGTGCCAGCAGTAGGGGCTTCAACACCGGGGAGCTGTTTTTT	CASSRGFNTGELFF
.	.	TRBV7-8	TRBJ1-1	TGTGCCAGCAGCCCCCCGGGGACACCTGAGTCTTTCTTT	CASSPPGTPESFF
.	.	TRBV13	TRBJ1-3	TGTGCCAGCAGCTTTGCGGGGAAGGGAAACACCATATATTTT	CASSFAGKGNTIYF
.	.	TRBV5-1	TRBJ2-1	TGCGCCAGCAGCTTATCGGTCTACAATGAGCAGTTCTTC	CASSLSVYNEQFF
.	.	TRBV14	TRBJ1-2	TGTGCCAGCAGCCAAGATGGGGAACCCCTACAGGACCCCGACTATGGCTACACCTTC	CASSQDGEPLQDPDYGYTF
.	.	TRBV7-2	TRBJ2-2	TGTGCCAGCAGCCCAGACACCGGGGAGCTGTTTTTT	CASSPDTGELFF
.	.	TRBV19	TRBJ1-1	TGTGCCAGTAGTATCGGTCGGACTGAAGCTTTCTTT	CASSIGRTEAFF
.	.	TRBV3-1/TRBV3-2	TRBJ1-4	TGTGCCAGCAGCCAGCCGATCAGGGGCTTGCTGTTTTTT	CASSQPIRGLLFF
.	.	TRBV5-1	TRBJ2-1	TGCGCCAGCAGCTTTGGAGGGTCTAGCGATGAGCAGTTCTTC	CASSFGGSSDEQFF
.	.	TRBV28	TRBJ1-2	TGTGCCAGCTTGGGCGTGTTTTATGGCTACACCTTC	CASLGVFYGYTF
.	.	TRBV5-1	TRBJ1-6	TGCGCCAGCAGCCGCGGGGAGGATAATTCACCCCTCCACTTT	CASSRGEDNSPLHF
.	.	TRBV11-2	TRBJ1-1	TGTGCCAGCAGCTTAATCATTGACACTGAAGCTTTCTTT	CASSLIIDTEAFF
.	TRBD1	TRBV27	TRBJ2-1	TGTGCCAGCAGTAGACAGGGGGTGAATGAGCAGTTCTTC	CASSRQGVNEQFF
few	TRBD1	TRBV14	TRBJ2-7	TGTGCCAGCAGCCAAGATTTGGGACAGGGGGCCTACGAGCAGTACTTC	CASSQDLGQGAYEQYF
.	.	TRBV9	TRBJ2-5	TGTGCCAGCAGCGTAGGAGGAGCGGGCATGGGGTGGGGCAGCCAAGAGACCCAGTACTTC	CASSVGGAGMGWGSQETQYF
.	.	TRBV29-1	TRBJ2-1	TGCAGCACCAGGATCGGTAGCTCCTACAATGAGCAGTTCTTC	CSTRIGSSYNEQFF
.	TRBD2	TRBV5-1	TRBJ2-3	TGCGCCAGCACCTATACGACTAGCGGGGGAGGGGATACGCAGTATTTT	CASTYTTSGGGDTQYF
.	.	TRBV27	TRBJ1-2	TGTGCCAGCAGTTTACGGTATGGGGGGGTTGGTGGCTACACCTTC	CASSLRYGGVGGYTF
.	.	TRBV6-6	TRBJ2-4	TGTGCCAGCAGTCGTCGACAGGTAGCCAAAAACATTCAGTACTTC	CASSRRQVAKNIQYF
once	.	TRBV2	TRBJ1-5	TGTGCCAGCAGTGGAGGGTTGGTTAGCAATCAGCCCCAGCATTTT	CASSGGLVSNQPQHF
.	.	TRBV5-1	TRBJ2-1	TGCGCCAGCAGCCCATCCTTCCGCAGGTCTGGCATTGATGATGAGCAGTTCTTC	CASSPSFRRSGIDDEQFF
.	.	TRBV15	TRBJ1-5	TGTGCCACCAGCAGAGGGAACAGTAGCAATCAGCCCCAGCATTTT	CATSRGNSSNQPQHF
.	.	TRBV3-1/TRBV3-2	TRBJ2-5	TGTGCCAGCAGCCATGCGGGCCGACACGAGACCCAGTACTTC	CASSHAGRHETQYF
.	TRBD1	TRBV4-1	TRBJ2-1	TGCGCCAGCAGCCAAGATGGGGGACAGGGGAAGAAGGCCTACAATGAGCAGTTCTTC	CASSQDGGQGKKAYNEQFF
.	.	TRBV7-6	TRBJ2-1	TGTGCCAGCAGCCCAGTAGGCGGAGCGGCCGCACGCAACAATGAGCAGTTCTTC	CASSPVGGAAARNNEQFF
.	.	TRBV28	TRBJ1-5	TGTGCCAGCAGTTTGCGGCAGTTCAATCAGCCCCAGCATTTT	CASSLRQFNQPQHF
.	.	TRBV7-3	TRBJ1-3	TGTGCCAGCAGCTTGTATGGGGGCGACACCATATATTTT	CASSLYGGDTIYF
.	.	TRBV4-2	TRBJ1-4	TGTGCCAGCAGCCAGGGCGGTCAGGGAGGCGAAAAACTGTTTTTT	CASSQGGQGGEKLFF
.	.	TRBV6-2/TRBV6-3	TRBJ2-4	TGTGCCAGCAGTTATTGGGCGCACCTAGCCAAAAACATTCAGTACTTC	CASSYWAHLAKNIQYF
.	.	TRBV28	TRBJ1-6	TGTGCCAGCACCGTAGGGGCAGGGGCATATAATTCACCCCTCCACTTT	CASTVGAGAYNSPLHF
.	.	TRBV19	TRBJ2-1	TGTGCCAGTAGTATGGTGGGCGGGTTTTACAATGAGCAGTTCTTC	CASSMVGGFYNEQFF
once	TRBD2	TRBV5-6	TRBJ2-1	TGTGCCAGCAGCTTGGTCCATCTAGCGGACAATGAGCAGTTCTTC	CASSLVHLADNEQFF
.	TRBD2	TRBV5-4	TRBJ2-1	TGTGCCAGCAGCTTTAAAACTAGCGGAGGGTACAATGAGCAGTTCTTC	CASSFKTSGGYNEQFF
once	TRBD2	TRBV4-1	TRBJ2-1	TGCGCCAGCAGCCAAGGGACGGGAGGGTTTATCTTTGAGCAGTTCTTC	CASSQGTGGFIFEQFF
.	.	TRBV4-1	TRBJ1-2	TGCGCCAGCAGCCAAGTCTCAGGGAAGAATGGCTACACCTTC	CASSQVSGKNGYTF
.	.	TRBV3-1/TRBV3-2	TRBJ2-2	TGTGCCAGCCACCAAACGGGCGGGGAGCTGTTTTTT	CASHQTGGELFF
once	.	TRBV25-1	TRBJ2-1	TGTGCCAGCAGTGAATTCCGACTTGATTACAATGAGCAGTTCTTC	CASSEFRLDYNEQFF
.	.	TRBV6-5	TRBJ1-5	TGTGCCAGCAGTTACTCTGGGGGAGGGCAGCAGCCCCAGCATTTT	CASSYSGGGQQPQHF
.	.	TRBV21-1	TRBJ1-5	TGTGCCAGCAGCAAATCCGGACAGGGCAATCAGCCCCAGCATTTT	CASSKSGQGNQPQHF
.	TRBD1	TRBV11-3	TRBJ1-1	TGTGCCAGCACTATGACAGGGACTGAAGCTTTCTTT	CASTMTGTEAFF
.	TRBD1	TRBV6-5	TRBJ2-7	TGTGCCAGCACGGACAGGGCCCTCGGAGCTCAGTACTTC	CASTDRALGAQYF
.	.	TRBV11-3	TRBJ1-2	TGTGCCAGCAGCTTAGAACTTAACCATGGCTACACCTTC	CASSLELNHGYTF